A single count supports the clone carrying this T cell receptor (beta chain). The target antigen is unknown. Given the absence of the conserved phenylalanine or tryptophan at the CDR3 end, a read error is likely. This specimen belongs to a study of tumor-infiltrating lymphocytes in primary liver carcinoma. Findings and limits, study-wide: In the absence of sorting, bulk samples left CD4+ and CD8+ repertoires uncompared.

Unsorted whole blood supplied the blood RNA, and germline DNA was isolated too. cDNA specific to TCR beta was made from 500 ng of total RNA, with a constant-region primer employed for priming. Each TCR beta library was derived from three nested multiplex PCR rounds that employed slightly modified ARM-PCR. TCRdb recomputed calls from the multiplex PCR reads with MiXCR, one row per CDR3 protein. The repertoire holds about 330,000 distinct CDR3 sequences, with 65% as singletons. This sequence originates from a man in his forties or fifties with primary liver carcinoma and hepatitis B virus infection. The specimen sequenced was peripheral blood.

The CDR3 coding sequence is TGTGCCATCAGTGATTTAGAGACCCAGTACATC. Protein: CAISDLETQYI. The chain employs TRBV10-3 and TRBJ2-5; D is unclear. V lost 3 bases and J 4 bases, leaving 3 bases between the germline ends. This CDR3 has 11 residues. Looked up from germline, CDR1 is ENHRY and CDR2 is SYGVKD.